A single sample is the source of the 27 T cell receptor beta chains below, sequenced in a study of naive and memory T cell subsets. The study, taken as a whole, reports: Possibly reflecting memory cells re-expressing CD45RA, a few larger clonotypes occurred in naive repertoires, especially CD8.

For these receptors, no antigen is known. Two oligonucleotides, mixed equimolar, formed the beta constant-region primer covering TRBC1 and TRBC2. The ligated cDNA underwent four PCR rounds using SP2 and nested alpha and beta constant-region primers. Each CDR3 protein gets one entry after TCRdb re-called the UMI-ligation and nested PCR reads with MiXCR. The table shows roughly 100,000 distinct CDR3 sequences, with around 13% occurring only once. The sample taken for sequencing was naive CD8+ T cells from blood. The receptors were gathered from a human donor in good health.

This clonotype occurred a few times. The V call is TRBV29-1, the J call TRBJ2-3, with TRBD2 matching 11 bases. Germline-derived CDR1 and CDR2 are SQVTM and ANQGSEA. The ends lost 5 bases at V and 6 bases at J; junction bases unmatched: 7. The CDR3 is 14 amino acids. CDR3 sequence reads: CSVPGLADLDTQYF. The CDR3 DNA reads as TGCAGCGTTCCGGGACTAGCGGACCTGGATACGCAGTATTTT.

This clonotype was seen more than once but under ten times. J is TRBJ2-1 and V is TRBV6-6, with 7 bases fitting TRBD1. The CDR3 contains 15 residues. Germline assignment: CDR1 MNHNY and CDR2 SVGAGI (reference sequence). V dropped 5 bases and J dropped 3; count of bases not matched to a gene: 7. In DNA form, the CDR3 reads TGTGCCAGCAGTCCCTTCGGGACAGTCTACAATGAGCAGTTCTTC. Amino acid sequence: CASSPFGTVYNEQFF.

This sequence joins TRBV9 and TRBJ2-1; tentatively, D is TRBD2 (5 bases). The length of the CDR3 is 15 residues. V lost 2 bases and J 8 bases, leaving 17 bases between the germline ends. Germline V gene lookup returns CDR1 SGDLS and CDR2 YYNGEE. CDR3 sequence (DNA): TGTGCCAGCAGCGTGGGTAAGAGGGCCGGGGATGAGCAGTTCTTC. Residues: CASSVGKRAGDEQFF.

There are a few counts of this clonotype. The CDR3 sequence: CASSQEGFGEQYF. The CDR3 DNA reads TGTGCCAGCAGCCAAGAAGGGTTTGGCGAGCAGTACTTC. The chain recombines TRBV3-1 with TRBJ2-7; D is unresolved. Germline values: CDR1 LGHDT, CDR2 YNNKEL (reference sequence). The CDR3 extends over 13 amino acids. Trimming shortened V by 0 bases and J by 6 bases, and 9 bases separated the two germline ends.

In this sample, this clonotype turned up many times. V and J are TRBV5-5 and TRBJ1-2; no reliable D call. This CDR3 is 14 amino acids long. V was pared by 0 bases and J by 0 bases, with 6 bases between. Germline CDR1 reads SGHKS; CDR2 reads YYEKEE (reference sequence). CDR3 loop: CASSLGHTNYGYTF. The CDR3 DNA sequence: TGTGCCAGCAGCTTGGGACATACTAACTATGGCTACACCTTC.

The V gene is TRBV28, the J gene TRBJ2-3; 9 bases map to TRBD2. CDR1 is MDHEN, CDR2 SYDVKM, per germline. V gave up 3 bases and J gave up 2 bases; unmatched junction bases: 6. This CDR3 spans 16 amino acids. This CDR3 is CASSFRASGTTDTQYF. In nucleotides, the CDR3 is TGTGCCAGCAGTTTTCGGGCTAGCGGGACCACAGATACGCAGTATTTT.

This clonotype was detected a few times. The J gene is TRBJ2-7, the V gene TRBV7-9; tentatively, D is TRBD1 (5 bases). The CDR3 sequence is 17 residues long. Germline V gene sequence: CDR1 SEHNR, CDR2 FQNEAQ (reference sequence). Trimming left V 0 bases short and J 4 bases short, with 19 bases between. The CDR3 spells CASSLAMGAGLRYEQYF. CDR3 in DNA: TGTGCCAGCAGCTTAGCGATGGGTGCAGGGCTCCGATACGAGCAGTACTTC.

Only a few counts were recorded for this clonotype. V gene TRBV12-3 or TRBV12-4 combines with J gene TRBJ2-2, with TRBD2 as a possible D gene (5 bases). CDR3 size: 16 residues. V lost 5 bases and J lost 2, with 15 bases in between. The CDR3 DNA follows: TGTGCCAGCAGTCGGGAATTGCGAACTAACACCGGGGAGCTGTTTTTT. It codes for CASSRELRTNTGELFF.

In this sample, this clonotype turned up a few times. The chain uses TRBV7-9 and TRBJ2-7; TRBD1 matches 7 bases. Per germline, CDR1 SEHNR and CDR2 FQNEAQ (reference sequence). CDR3 length: 14 amino acids. The junction had 6 bases not matched to a gene; V was cut back by 4 bases and J by 3 bases. The CDR3 nucleotides read TGTGCCAGCAGCTCCCAGGACAGGAGCTACGAGCAGTACTTC. Its translation: CASSSQDRSYEQYF.

The chain carries TRBV20-1 and TRBJ1-2; D might be TRBD1 (6 bases). The germline V gene encodes CDR1 DFQATT and CDR2 SNEGSKA (reference sequence). This CDR3 has 13 amino acids. V lost 5 bases, J lost 2 bases, and 12 bases lay in between. CDR3 residues: CSARLGGNYGYTF. As DNA, the CDR3 is TGCAGTGCTCGTTTAGGGGGGAACTATGGCTACACCTTC.

The V call is TRBV18, the J call TRBJ2-1; 8 nucleotides agree with TRBD2. CDR1 KGHSH and CDR2 LQKENI come from the germline V gene. The CDR3 extends over 17 amino acids. V trimming: 4 bases; J trimming: 8 bases; junction bases outside the gene matches: 16. The CDR3 loop is CASSLDGGAPLRDEQFF. The DNA of the CDR3 is TGTGCCAGCTCACTCGACGGGGGGGCTCCCCTTCGGGATGAGCAGTTCTTC.

This clonotype was counted many times. The chain uses TRBV7-9 and TRBJ1-6; 9 nucleotides align to TRBD1. Germline CDR1 and CDR2: SEHNR and FQNEAQ (reference sequence). J was trimmed by 6 bases and V by 4 bases; bases with no gene match: 7. The CDR3 is 16 amino acids. For the CDR3, the DNA is TGTGCCAGCAGCTCCGATGGACAGGGGTCTAATTCACCCCTCCACTTT. Its protein product is CASSSDGQGSNSPLHF.

This clonotype has just a few counts. This chain uses TRBV15 with TRBJ1-5; the D is unclear. The CDR3 covers 14 residues. V was clipped by 8 bases and J by 0 bases, with 11 bases between them. Looked up from germline, CDR1 is LNHNV and CDR2 is YYDKDF (reference sequence). As DNA, the CDR3 is TGTGCCACCGCCGGGTCCTATAGCAATCAGCCCCAGCATTTT. Translated: CATAGSYSNQPQHF.

In this sample, this clonotype turned up many times. CDR3 in amino acids: CASSSGQLNSPLHF. The CDR3 nucleotides are TGTGCCAGCAGCTCGGGACAGCTCAATTCACCCCTCCACTTT. V gene TRBV5-6 combines with J gene TRBJ1-6; 7 bases match TRBD1. J gave up 7 bases and V 3 bases, and 4 bases lay outside the gene matches. The V gene's germline CDR1 is SGHDT and CDR2 YYEEEE. The CDR3 is 14 residues long.

This clonotype appeared many times. The J gene is TRBJ1-1, the V gene TRBV19, with 10 positions matching TRBD1. V dropped 6 bases and J dropped 3; count of bases not matched to a gene: 13. The length of the CDR3 is 17 residues. Germline CDR1 reads LNHDA; CDR2 reads SQIVND (reference sequence). In DNA form, the CDR3 reads TGTGCCAGTAGCCAAAGGGGGACAGGGGTCGTCGACACTGAAGCTTTCTTT. Protein sequence: CASSQRGTGVVDTEAFF.

In its sample, this clonotype was seen a few times. The V and J genes are TRBV27 and TRBJ2-3; D is unclear. The germline V and J ends were trimmed by 2 bases and 2 bases, with 8 bases remaining between them. Per germline, CDR1 MNHEY and CDR2 SMNVEV (reference sequence). The CDR3 has 14 residues. Here the CDR3 reads CASSLAPYTDTQYF. The CDR3 coding sequence is TGTGCCAGCAGTTTAGCCCCCTACACAGATACGCAGTATTTT.

This clonotype was detected ten times or more. This chain connects TRBV20-1 to TRBJ2-1; D gene uncertain. Germline-derived CDR1 and CDR2 are DFQATT and SNEGSKA (reference sequence). CDR3 length: 14 amino acids. V was cut by 0 bases and J by 6 bases, with 12 bases left in between. The DNA of the CDR3 is TGCAGTGCTAGAGATATTGCGAGCGTCAATGAGCAGTTCTTC. It is translated as CSARDIASVNEQFF.

The rearrangement uses TRBV7-8 and TRBJ2-1; 11 nucleotides agree with TRBD2. With 5 bases clipped from V and 8 bases from J, the junction kept 8 bases outside the gene matches. The CDR3 has 15 amino acids. Looked up from germline, CDR1 is SGHVS and CDR2 is FQNEAQ. CDR3 in amino acids: CASSDSSGRSYEQFF. The DNA of the CDR3 is TGTGCCAGCAGCGACTCTAGCGGGAGGTCCTATGAGCAGTTCTTC.

This clonotype was picked up many times. This chain links TRBV7-2 with TRBJ2-7; no reliable D call. From germline, CDR1 is SGHTA and CDR2 FQGNSA. The CDR3 sequence is 12 residues long. The V end was cut by 5 bases, the J end by 4 bases, with 9 bases between. The CDR3 DNA reads TGTGCCAGCAGCCCAACCTCATACGAGCAGTACTTC. This codes for CASSPTSYEQYF.

CDR3 coding DNA: TGTGCCAGCAGCTTAGGCTACTTAGAGCAGTACTTC. Translated: CASSLGYLEQYF. The genes are TRBV13 and TRBJ2-7; no clear D. The CDR3 consists of 12 residues. Germline V gives CDR1 PRHDT, CDR2 FYEKMQ (reference sequence). Trimming took 0 bases from V and 7 from J, leaving 7 bases between them. The full variable domain, its missing parts supplied by reference TRBV13 and TRBJ2-7, is AAGVIQSPRHLIKEKRETATLKCYPIPRHDTVYWYQQGPGQDPQFLISFYEKMQSDKGSIPDRFSAQQFSDYHSELNMSSLELGDSALYFCASSLGYLEQYFGPGTRLTVT.

This clonotype was seen a handful of times. The J gene is TRBJ2-3, the V gene TRBV7-9, with a tentative D call TRBD2 (6 bases). V lost 3 bases, J lost 3 bases, and 22 bases lay in between. Germline CDR1 and CDR2: SEHNR and FQNEAQ (reference sequence). The CDR3 spans 18 residues. The CDR3 sequence: CASSFSGGDLTGTDTQYF. In DNA form, the CDR3 reads TGTGCCAGCAGCTTCTCTGGTGGGGACTTAACGGGGACAGATACGCAGTATTTT.

This clonotype turned up a few times. The chain recombines TRBV10-1 with TRBJ1-3; unclear D gene. In germline, CDR1 is WNHNN, CDR2 SYGVQD (reference sequence). With 5 bases removed from V and 0 bases from J, the gap between germline ends came to 5 bases. This CDR3 is 13 amino acids long. The CDR3 nucleotides read TGCGCCAGCAGTCACAACTCTGGAAACACCATATATTTT. It specifies CASSHNSGNTIYF.

The chain joins TRBV11-1 to TRBJ2-7; 8 positions match TRBD1. This CDR3 is built from 15 residues. Germline V gene data show CDR1 as SGHAT and CDR2 as FQDESV (reference sequence). V shed 5 bases, J shed 1 base, and the junction held 7 bases outside the gene matches. The CDR3 DNA sequence: TGTGCCAGCAGCCAGCCGACAGGGGTGTCCTACGAGCAGTACTTC. Its protein is CASSQPTGVSYEQYF.

V usage is TRBV27 and J usage is TRBJ1-1; no firm D call. The CDR3 sequence is 14 residues long. V lost 0 bases to trimming and J lost 6 bases, with 11 bases between them. Per the germline V gene, CDR1 is MNHEY and CDR2 is SMNVEV (reference sequence). Here the CDR3 reads CASSLSILGPEAFF. DNA for the CDR3: TGTGCCAGCAGTTTATCGATCCTTGGCCCTGAAGCTTTCTTT.

To note about this clonotype: Germline and junction disagree at one end, which may indicate a read error. The chain is built from TRBV7-9 and TRBJ2-5; 8 bases fit TRBD1. Germline values: CDR1 SEHNR, CDR2 FQNEAQ (reference sequence). This CDR3 is 13 amino acids long. The CDR3 DNA follows: TGTGCCAGCAGCCTGACAGGGGAAGAGACCCAATACTTC. Amino acids: CASSLTGEETQYF.

This clonotype was recorded at least ten times. The rearrangement joins TRBV6-2 or TRBV6-3 to TRBJ2-3; possible D gene TRBD2, 5 bases. Germline CDR1 MNHEY, CDR2 SVGEGT. The ends were cut back, 2 bases at V and 1 base at J, with 13 bases in the middle. The CDR3 covers 16 residues. The chain's CDR3 is CASSYARERRTDTQYF. The CDR3 DNA sequence: TGTGCCAGCAGTTACGCCCGCGAGCGGCGCACAGATACGCAGTATTTT.

This clonotype has only a few counts. The rearrangement joins TRBV27 to TRBJ2-1; 12 bases agree with TRBD2. Trimming cost V 8 bases and J 0 bases; bases outside gene matches: 11. Germline CDR1 and CDR2: MNHEY and SMNVEV (reference sequence). The CDR3 contains 18 residues. The CDR3 reads CASEAYSTSGSSYNEQFF. As DNA, the CDR3 is TGTGCCAGCGAGGCCTATTCGACTAGCGGGAGCTCCTACAATGAGCAGTTCTTC.